This TCR beta chain was captured by sequencing in a study of T cells in localized non-small cell lung cancer. Sequenced by immunoSEQ multiplex PCR; TCRdb stores in-frame clones only, minus some. The table records about 40,000 clones, about 86% of them present only once. Germline values: CDR1 SGHAT, CDR2 FQNNGV. The CDR3 loop spans 13 amino acids. The ends were cut back, 5 bases at V and 0 bases at J, with 7 bases in the middle. The V call is TRBV11-2, the J call TRBJ1-2; D is unresolved. The sequencing used peripheral blood mononuclear cells, collected before any cancer treatment. The sequence was obtained from a male donor at least 60 years old with stage II lung adenocarcinoma. This CDR3 is CASSPRPNYGYTF. The CDR3 region has the DNA TGTGCCAGCAGCCCAAGGCCTAACTATGGCTACACCTTC.